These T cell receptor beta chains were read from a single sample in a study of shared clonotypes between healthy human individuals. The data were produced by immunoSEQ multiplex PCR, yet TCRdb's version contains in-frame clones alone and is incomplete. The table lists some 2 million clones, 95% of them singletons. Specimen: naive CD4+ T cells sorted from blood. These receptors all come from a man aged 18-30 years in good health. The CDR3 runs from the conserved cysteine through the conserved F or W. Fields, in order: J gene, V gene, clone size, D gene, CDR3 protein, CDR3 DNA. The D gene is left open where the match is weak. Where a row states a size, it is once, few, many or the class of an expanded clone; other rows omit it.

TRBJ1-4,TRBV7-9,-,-,CASSPGSGTNEKLFF,TGTGCCAGCAGTCCAGGGAGCGGAACTAATGAAAAACTGTTTTTT
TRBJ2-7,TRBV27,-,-,CASSTRSSAYEQYF,TGTGCCAGCAGTACACGCTCGAGTGCCTACGAGCAGTACTTC
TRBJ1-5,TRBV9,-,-,CASSAELNQPQHF,TGTGCCAGCAGCGCCGAACTCAATCAGCCCCAGCATTTT
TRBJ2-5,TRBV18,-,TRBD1,CASSPDTGEETQYF,TGTGCCAGCTCACCAGACACAGGGGAGGAGACCCAGTACTTC
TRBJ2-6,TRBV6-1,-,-,CASANSGANVLTF,TGTGCCAGCGCAAACTCTGGGGCCAACGTCCTGACTTTC
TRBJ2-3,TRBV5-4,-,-,CASSLWLRDTQYF,TGTGCCAGCAGCTTGTGGTTGAGGGATACGCAGTATTTT
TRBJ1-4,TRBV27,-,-,CASTKNGGRNEKLFF,TGTGCCAGCACCAAAAATGGGGGGAGGAATGAAAAACTGTTTTTT
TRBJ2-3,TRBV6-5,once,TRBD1,CASSYQGQGYTDTQYF,TGTGCCAGCAGTTACCAGGGACAGGGGTACACAGATACGCAGTATTTT
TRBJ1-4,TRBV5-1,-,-,CASSPGVAGANEKLFF,TGCGCCAGCAGCCCCGGGGTCGCCGGGGCTAATGAAAAACTGTTTTTT
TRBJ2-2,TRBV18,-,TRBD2,CASSPRSAGGGGELFF,TGTGCCAGCTCACCACGGTCAGCGGGAGGTGGAGGGGAGCTGTTTTTT
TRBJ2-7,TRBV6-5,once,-,CASSRNQGPPQYF,TGTGCCAGCAGTAGGAATCAGGGTCCACCGCAGTACTTC
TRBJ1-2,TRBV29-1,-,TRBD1,CSVERTGGVYGYTF,TGCAGCGTGGAGAGGACAGGGGGTGTCTATGGCTACACCTTC
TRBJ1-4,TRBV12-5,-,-,CATRSSEPVNEKLFF,TGTGCTACCAGGTCGTCGGAGCCCGTTAATGAAAAACTGTTTTTT
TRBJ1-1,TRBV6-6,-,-,CASSDPGPKNTEAFF,TGTGCCAGCAGTGATCCGGGACCCAAGAACACTGAAGCTTTCTTT
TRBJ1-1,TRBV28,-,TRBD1,CASSLGDRGHTEAFF,TGTGCCAGCAGTTTAGGTGACAGGGGCCACACTGAAGCTTTCTTT
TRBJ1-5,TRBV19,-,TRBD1,CASREGTGDNQPQHF,TGTGCCAGTAGGGAGGGGACAGGGGACAATCAGCCCCAGCATTTT
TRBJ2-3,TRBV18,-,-,CASSRETLSTDTQYF,TGTGCCAGCTCACGGGAGACACTTAGCACAGATACGCAGTATTTT
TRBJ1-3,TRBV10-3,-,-,CAISWDLGNTIYF,TGTGCCATCAGTTGGGACTTGGGAAACACCATATATTTT
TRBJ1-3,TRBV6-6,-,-,CASSPAGGGNTIYF,TGTGCCAGCAGCCCCGCCGGAGGTGGAAACACCATATATTTT
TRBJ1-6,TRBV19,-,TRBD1,CASSSRTGGRLYNSPLHF,TGTGCCAGTAGTAGCCGGACAGGGGGCCGCCTTTATAATTCACCCCTCCACTTT
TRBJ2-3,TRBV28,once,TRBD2,CASSNSGGAGTDTQYF,TGTGCCAGCAGTAATAGCGGGGGGGCCGGCACAGATACGCAGTATTTT
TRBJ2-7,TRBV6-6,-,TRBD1,CASRNTGTGAYEQYF,TGTGCCAGCAGGAACACCGGGACAGGGGCCTACGAGCAGTACTTC
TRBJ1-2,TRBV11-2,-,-,CASSSPGGRNYGYTF,TGTGCCAGCAGCTCACCGGGGGGACGGAACTATGGCTACACCTTC
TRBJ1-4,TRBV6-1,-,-,CASSVAPAGVANEKLFF,TGTGCCAGCAGTGTTGCCCCGGCGGGGGTTGCTAATGAAAAACTGTTTTTT
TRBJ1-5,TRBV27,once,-,CASRKGTASNQPQHF,TGTGCCAGCAGAAAGGGTACGGCGAGCAATCAGCCCCAGCATTTT
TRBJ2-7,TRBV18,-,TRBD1,CASSPGTAYEQYF,TGTGCCAGCTCACCAGGGACAGCCTACGAGCAGTACTTC
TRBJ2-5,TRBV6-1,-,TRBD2,CASAPFGEGTQYF,TGTGCCAGCGCTCCCTTCGGGGAGGGGACCCAGTACTTC
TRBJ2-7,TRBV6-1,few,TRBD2,CASSEGGKLSEQYF,TGTGCCAGCAGTGAGGGAGGGAAGTTAAGCGAGCAGTACTTC
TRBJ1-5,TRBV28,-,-,CASYSNSNQPQHF,TGTGCCAGCTACTCTAATAGCAATCAGCCCCAGCATTTT
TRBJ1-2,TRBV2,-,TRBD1,CASGGQGANYGYTF,TGTGCCAGCGGTGGACAGGGTGCTAACTATGGCTACACCTTC
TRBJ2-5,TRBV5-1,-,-,CASRNYSVQETQYF,TGCGCCAGCAGAAATTATAGCGTCCAAGAGACCCAGTACTTC
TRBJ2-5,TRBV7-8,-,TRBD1,CASSLGQGLRETQYF,TGTGCCAGCAGCTTAGGACAGGGGTTAAGGGAGACCCAGTACTTC
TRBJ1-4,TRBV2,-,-,CASNSGTYEKLFF,TGTGCCAGCAATTCCGGGACCTATGAAAAACTGTTTTTT
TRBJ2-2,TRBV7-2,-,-,CASSSTPGNTGELFF,TGTGCCAGCAGCTCTACGCCGGGTAATACCGGGGAGCTGTTTTTT
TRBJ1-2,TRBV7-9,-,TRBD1,CASSPQYSGQGEFGYGYTF,TGTGCCAGCAGCCCACAGTATTCGGGACAGGGGGAATTCGGCTATGGCTACACCTTC
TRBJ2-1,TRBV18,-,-,CASSPGTGNEQFF,TGTGCCAGCTCACCCGGGACTGGCAATGAGCAGTTCTTC
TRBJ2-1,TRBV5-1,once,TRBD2,CASRSGLASYNEQFF,TGCGCCAGCAGATCGGGACTAGCGTCCTACAATGAGCAGTTCTTC
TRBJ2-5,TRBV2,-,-,CASSPWTSPETQYF,TGTGCCAGCAGTCCGTGGACCAGCCCGGAGACCCAGTACTTC
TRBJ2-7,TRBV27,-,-,CASSQSLGPYEQYF,TGTGCCAGCAGCCAGAGTTTAGGACCGTACGAGCAGTACTTC
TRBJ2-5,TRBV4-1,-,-,CASSQTPLGETQYF,TGCGCCAGCAGCCAAACTCCTCTGGGAGAGACCCAGTACTTC
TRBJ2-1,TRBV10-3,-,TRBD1,CATETGNNNEQFF,TGTGCCACCGAGACAGGGAACAACAATGAGCAGTTCTTC
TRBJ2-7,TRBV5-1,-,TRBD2,CASSFGLAGSYEQYF,TGCGCCAGCAGCTTCGGACTAGCGGGCAGCTACGAGCAGTACTTC
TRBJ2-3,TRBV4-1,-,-,CASSQDGSGTDTQYF,TGCGCCAGCAGCCAAGACGGCTCGGGCACAGATACGCAGTATTTT
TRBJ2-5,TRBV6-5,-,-,CASSLGLAAGPETQYF,TGTGCCAGCAGTTTGGGTTTGGCGGCCGGGCCGGAGACCCAGTACTTC
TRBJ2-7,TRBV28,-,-,CASSLPRGNNEQYF,TGTGCCAGCAGTCTCCCCCGGGGGAACAACGAGCAGTACTTC
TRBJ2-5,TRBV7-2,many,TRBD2,CASSPGLAGGYETQYF,TGTGCCAGCAGCCCGGGACTAGCGGGAGGATATGAGACCCAGTACTTC
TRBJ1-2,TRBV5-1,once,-,CASTPLGGSQDGYTF,TGCGCCAGCACCCCCCTGGGAGGGTCTCAGGATGGCTACACCTTC
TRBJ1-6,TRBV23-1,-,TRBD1,CASSPLWTGNGSPLHF,TGCGCCAGCAGTCCTCTCTGGACAGGGAATGGGTCACCCCTCCACTTT
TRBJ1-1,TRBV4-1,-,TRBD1,CASSGTVNTEAFF,TGCGCCAGCAGCGGGACAGTGAACACTGAAGCTTTCTTT
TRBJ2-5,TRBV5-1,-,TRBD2,CASSSILGLAETQYF,TGCGCCAGCAGCTCTATACTCGGACTAGCGGAGACCCAGTACTTC
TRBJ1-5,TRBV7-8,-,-,CASSLAETRPNQPQHF,TGTGCCAGCAGCTTAGCCGAGACGCGGCCCAATCAGCCCCAGCATTTT
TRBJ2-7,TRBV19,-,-,CASSRQVLSYEQYF,TGTGCCAGTAGTAGACAGGTCCTATCCTACGAGCAGTACTTC
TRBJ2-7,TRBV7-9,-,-,CASSLGQEGYEQYF,TGTGCCAGCAGCTTAGGCCAGGAGGGCTACGAGCAGTACTTC
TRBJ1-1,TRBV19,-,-,CASTPNGRAGTEAFF,TGTGCCAGTACCCCTAACGGGAGGGCCGGGACTGAAGCTTTCTTT
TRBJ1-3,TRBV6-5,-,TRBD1,CASIQQGFIGNTIYF,TGTGCCAGCATTCAACAGGGGTTCATTGGAAACACCATATATTTT